This T cell receptor (beta chain) was documented in a study of T cell responses to AZD1222 COVID-19 vaccine. The data were produced by immunoSEQ multiplex PCR, yet TCRdb's version contains in-frame clones alone and is incomplete. Here the sample spans roughly 99,000 clones, about nine tenths being singletons. General observations from the study: Two doses of AZD1222 preceded a rise in Spike-specific TCR breadth and depth. Clonal diversity may have been underestimated in mostly white British donors.

On this clone: Its antigen is currently unknown.

The CDR3 has 13 amino acids. J was trimmed by 7 bases and V by 6 bases; bases with no gene match: 6. The sequencing used peripheral blood, collected 28 days after the second AZD1222 dose. The V and J genes are TRBV12-3 or TRBV12-4 and TRBJ1-5, with 7 bases fitting TRBD1. This clonotype was obtained from an adult who received the AZD1222 COVID-19 vaccine. The CDR3 sequence is CASRTGKDQPQHF. Here the CDR3 DNA reads TGTGCCAGCAGGACAGGGAAAGACCAGCCCCAGCATTTT.